The 28 T cell receptor beta chains presented below share a single source sample, sequenced in a study of blood T cell repertoires in COVID-19. Data came from immunoSEQ multiplex PCR; TCRdb stores just in-frame clones and leaves some out. The table has about 500,000 clones, roughly 89% seen once; the top ten hold 0.7% to 1%. The sample taken for sequencing was peripheral blood. The receptors were gathered from a man aged 18 to 30 with COVID-19, enrolled during active disease.

The chain is built from TRBV5-4 and TRBJ2-5; D gene uncertain. V dropped 0 bases and J dropped 5 bases, with 8 bases sitting between them. CDR3 length: 13 residues. Germline V gene sequence: CDR1 SGHNT, CDR2 YYREEE (reference sequence). The CDR3 spells CASSLGWRETQYF. The CDR3 bases are TGTGCCAGCAGCTTGGGGTGGCGGGAGACCCAGTACTTC.

V and J are TRBV27 and TRBJ2-5; 7 bases fit TRBD1. The CDR3 is 15 residues long. The germline gives CDR1 MNHEY, CDR2 SMNVEV (reference sequence). J was trimmed by 5 bases and V by 5 bases; bases with no gene match: 11. CDR3 in DNA: TGTGCCAGCAGTAAACTGACAGGGTACGTGGAGACCCAGTACTTC. Encoded protein: CASSKLTGYVETQYF.

V gene TRBV27 combines with J gene TRBJ1-6, with unresolved D. The CDR3 sequence is 16 residues long. Germline CDR1 and CDR2: MNHEY and SMNVEV (reference sequence). The V end was cut by 2 bases, the J end by 0 bases, with 8 bases between. In DNA form, the CDR3 reads TGTGCCAGCAGTTTAGAAAGGAGCTCCTATAATTCACCCCTCCACTTT. Its translation is CASSLERSSYNSPLHF.

In DNA, the CDR3 is TGTGCCAGCAGCTTGGGTGACAGCCATCAGCCCCAGCATTTT. Protein product: CASSLGDSHQPQHF. The genes are TRBV5-5 and TRBJ1-5; a possible D gene is TRBD1 (5 bases). The CDR3 totals 14 residues. CDR1 is SGHKS and CDR2 is YYEKEE in the germline V gene (reference sequence). V was pared by 0 bases and J by 5 bases, with 9 bases between.

The chain recombines TRBV4-1 with TRBJ2-1; D unclear. The germline CDR1 and CDR2 sequences are MGHRA and YSYEKL. The V end lost 3 bases, the J end lost 4 bases, and 13 bases lay between the germline ends. The CDR3 loop spans 15 amino acids. The CDR3 region has the DNA TGCGCCAGCAGCCAGTTAGCACCCCCATACAATGAGCAGTTCTTC. It encodes CASSQLAPPYNEQFF.

V is TRBV2 and J is TRBJ2-7, with 7 bases identical to TRBD2. Germline V gene sequence: CDR1 SNHLY, CDR2 FYNNEI. The V and J ends lost 7 bases and 3 bases, in that order; junction bases with no gene match: 6. The CDR3 runs to 13 residues. The CDR3 protein is CASKRDSLYEQYF. Here the CDR3 DNA reads TGTGCCAGCAAGCGGGACTCCCTCTACGAGCAGTACTTC.

This clone has only one observation. The genes are TRBV4-1 and TRBJ2-7; the match to TRBD2 covers 13 bases. V lost 3 bases and J lost 6; bases outside the gene matches: 5. This CDR3 has 15 residues. CDR1 is MGHRA and CDR2 is YSYEKL in the germline V gene. The CDR3 DNA reads TGCGCCAGCAGCCAGGGACTAGCGGGGTCGGGCGAGCAGTACTTC. It is translated as CASSQGLAGSGEQYF.

In this sample, this clone turned up a few times. This chain joins TRBV27 and TRBJ1-6; TRBD1 is a possible D gene (5 bases). The CDR3 runs 14 residues. Trimming stripped 5 bases from V and 4 bases from J, with 9 bases between. CDR1 and CDR2 (germline): MNHEY, SMNVEV (reference sequence). CDR3 residues: CASSLQDYNSPLHF. For the CDR3, the DNA is TGTGCCAGCAGTCTACAGGATTATAATTCACCCCTCCACTTT.

The rearrangement joins TRBV7-8 to TRBJ2-6; D gene uncertain. The CDR3 runs 15 residues. Deletions cut 0 bases from V and 1 base from J, with 4 bases between. The germline gives CDR1 SGHVS, CDR2 FQNEAQ. This CDR3 reads CASSLAGSGANVLTF. The CDR3 coding sequence is TGTGCCAGCAGCTTAGCCGGGTCTGGGGCCAACGTCCTGACTTTC.

The chain carries TRBV29-1 and TRBJ1-1, with TRBD1 identical over 7 bases. The CDR3 is 13 residues long. CDR1 and CDR2 from the germline V gene are SQVTM and ANQGSEA. V shed 7 bases, J shed 1 base, and the junction held 6 bases outside the gene matches. CDR3 nucleotides: TGCAGCGCTCAGAGGGGGCGGAACACTGAAGCTTTCTTT. It is translated as CSAQRGRNTEAFF.

The chain links TRBV7-2 to TRBJ1-2; TRBD1 agrees at 10 bases. The CDR3 sequence is 15 residues long. The germline V gene encodes CDR1 SGHTA and CDR2 FQGNSA. The ends lost 3 bases at V and 4 bases at J; junction bases unmatched: 5. The CDR3 spells CASSFGTGAFYGYTF. CDR3 nucleotide sequence: TGTGCCAGCAGCTTCGGGACAGGGGCGTTCTATGGCTACACCTTC.

The chain links TRBV18 to TRBJ2-3; 9 bases agree with TRBD1. This CDR3 contains 17 residues. CDR1 is KGHSH and CDR2 is LQKENI in the germline V gene. The V segment lost 3 bases and the J segment 0 bases; nucleotides outside the gene matches: 7. Here the CDR3 DNA reads TGTGCCAGCTCACCCTCAAACAGGGGGCGAAGCACAGATACGCAGTATTTT. Residues: CASSPSNRGRSTDTQYF. The full variable domain, completed using reference TRBV18 and TRBJ2-3, is NAGVMQNPRHLVRRRGQEARLRCSPMKGHSHVYWYRQLPEEGLKFMVYLQKENIIDESGMPKERFSAEFPKEGPSILRIQQVVRGDSAAYFCASSPSNRGRSTDTQYFGPGTRLTVL.

This clone was observed a few times. The rearrangement joins TRBV5-1 to TRBJ2-2, with 7 bases fitting TRBD2. CDR1 and CDR2 (germline): SGHRS, YFSETQ. The CDR3 contains 15 residues. The junction had 6 bases not matched to a gene; V was cut back by 6 bases and J by 1 base. In DNA form, the CDR3 reads TGCGCCAGCACCCGGGAGGCTATGAACACCGGGGAGCTGTTTTTT. Residues: CASTREAMNTGELFF.

This clone was seen just once. V usage is TRBV12-3 or TRBV12-4 and J usage is TRBJ1-5; D not resolved. Trimming removed 6 bases from V and 7 bases from J, with 13 bases in between. The CDR3 covers 13 residues. CDR3 residues: CASSQTWNQPQHF. CDR3 DNA: TGTGCCAGCAGCCAGACTTGGAACCAGCCCCAGCATTTT.

The DNA of the CDR3 is TGTGCCAGCAGCCAAGATCACGGTGCCGATCAGCCCCAGCATTTT. Translation gives CASSQDHGADQPQHF. The V and J genes are TRBV4-2 and TRBJ1-5; D remains unclear. The V gene lost 0 bases and the J gene lost 5 bases, with 11 bases spanning the gap. From germline, CDR1 is LGHNA and CDR2 YNFKEQ. The CDR3 loop spans 15 amino acids.

The chain is built from TRBV5-1 and TRBJ2-7; D is undetermined. V lost 1 base and J lost 3, with 5 bases in between. The CDR3 has 12 amino acids. The V gene's germline CDR1 is SGHRS and CDR2 YFSETQ. In nucleotides, the CDR3 is TGCGCCAGCAGCTTGTCAGACTACGAGCAGTACTTC. Translated: CASSLSDYEQYF.

V is TRBV11-2 and J is TRBJ1-1, with 7 bases fitting TRBD1. CDR3 size: 14 residues. With V trimmed by 5 bases and J by 3 bases, 6 bases remained unmatched. Germline V gene sequence: CDR1 SGHAT, CDR2 FQNNGV. The CDR3 region is CASSDTGAYTEAFF. The CDR3 region has the DNA TGTGCCAGCAGCGACACAGGGGCCTACACTGAAGCTTTCTTT.

The chain employs TRBV28 and TRBJ2-4; D may be TRBD2 (7 bases). Germline CDR1 MDHEN, CDR2 SYDVKM. V was trimmed by 2 bases and J by 9 bases, leaving 29 bases between them. The CDR3 spans 19 residues. CDR3 in DNA: TGTGCCAGCAGTTTACTTGGGGGGGCGCGGAGGCCCCGTTCGGGCATTCAGTACTTC. Translation gives CASSLLGGARRPRSGIQYF.

The V gene is TRBV7-6, the J gene TRBJ2-1, with 7 bases aligning to TRBD1. Germline loops: CDR1 SGHVS, CDR2 FNYEAQ. The CDR3 has 17 amino acids. The junction had 20 bases not matched to a gene; V was cut back by 5 bases and J by 10 bases. The CDR3 DNA sequence: TGTGCCAGCAGCACAGCCCTTACAGGGGAACAAAATCGAGAGCAGTTCTTC. It yields the protein CASSTALTGEQNREQFF.

This sequence joins TRBV5-1 and TRBJ2-4, with 11 bases fitting TRBD2. V shed 4 bases and J 7 bases; nucleotides not matched to a gene: 7. Germline V lookup: CDR1 SGHRS, CDR2 YFSETQ. The CDR3 runs to 15 residues. The CDR3 DNA reads as TGCGCCAGCAGCCCGGTCGGGACTAGCGGCAACATTCAGTACTTC. It codes for CASSPVGTSGNIQYF.

The chain links TRBV15 to TRBJ2-7; weak D call: TRBD2 (6 bases). The germline V gene encodes CDR1 LNHNV and CDR2 YYDKDF (reference sequence). CDR3 length equals 16 residues. V lost 1 base, J lost 0 bases, and 13 bases lay in between. CDR3 residues: CATSRGPLRDSYEQYF. The CDR3, as DNA: TGTGCCACCAGCAGAGGGCCCCTGCGGGACTCCTACGAGCAGTACTTC.

This clone came up once. This rearrangement joins TRBV6-1 to TRBJ1-1; D uncertain. Trimming cost V 3 bases and J 4 bases, with 9 bases left between them. This CDR3 has 13 residues. Germline values: CDR1 MNHNS, CDR2 SASEGT. The CDR3 DNA reads TGTGCCAGCAGTGACAGGTTGGGCACTGAAGCTTTCTTT. It codes for CASSDRLGTEAFF.

Comments on this clone: At one of its ends the junction is not consistent with the germline gene, which may arise from a read error. The chain carries TRBV12-3 or TRBV12-4 and TRBJ2-6, with TRBD1 matching over 7 bases. The CDR3 is made up of 12 amino acids. CDR3 DNA: TGTGCCAGCAGCCCTAGGGACAGTCCTAAGTCTTTC. It translates to CASSPRDSPKSF.

The genes are TRBV7-2 and TRBJ2-7, with TRBD2 as a possible D gene (7 bases). The CDR3 totals 15 residues. The ends were cut back, 4 bases at V and 2 bases at J, with 15 bases in the middle. CDR1 SGHTA and CDR2 FQGNSA come from the germline V gene. CDR3 in amino acids: CASSSWAGAPYEQYF. CDR3 bases: TGTGCCAGCAGCTCGTGGGCGGGGGCCCCCTACGAGCAGTACTTC.

The chain combines TRBV12-3 or TRBV12-4 with TRBJ2-7; D is unclear. The V gene lost 7 bases and the J gene lost 6 bases, with 13 bases spanning the gap. There are 12 residues in the CDR3. The CDR3: CASTPPPPEQYF. CDR3 DNA: TGTGCCAGCACCCCTCCCCCCCCCGAGCAGTACTTC.

The rearrangement uses TRBV19 and TRBJ2-5, with TRBD2 as a possible D gene (5 bases). The CDR3 spans 14 residues. CDR1 and CDR2 (germline): LNHDA, SQIVND (reference sequence). V was shortened by 5 bases and J by 2 bases, with 12 bases between the two germline ends. In nucleotides, the CDR3 is TGTGCCAGTAGTTCGAGCGGTGATCAAGAGACCCAGTACTTC. Amino acids: CASSSSGDQETQYF. The full variable domain, completed using reference TRBV19 and TRBJ2-5, is DGGITQSPKYLFRKEGQNVTLSCEQNLNHDAMYWYRQDPGQGLRLIYYSQIVNDFQKGDIAEGYSVSREKKESFPLTVTSAQKNPTAFYLCASSSSGDQETQYFGPGTRLLVL.

CDR3 residues: CASSQWTSPGELFF. CDR3 nucleotides: TGTGCCAGCAGCCAATGGACAAGTCCCGGGGAGCTGTTTTTT. The genes are TRBV3-1 (or the pseudogene TRBV3-2) and TRBJ2-2; D may be TRBD1 (5 bases). Germline V gives CDR1 LGHDT, CDR2 YNNKEL (reference sequence). This CDR3 is 14 amino acids long. Trimming cost V 2 bases and J 6 bases, with 10 bases left between them.

J is TRBJ2-1 and V is TRBV5-1, with 8 bases identical to TRBD2. The germline gives CDR1 SGHRS, CDR2 YFSETQ. The CDR3 runs to 12 residues. The V segment lost 5 bases and the J segment 10 bases; nucleotides outside the gene matches: 5. CDR3 residues: CASSRGGNEQFF. In DNA form, the CDR3 reads TGCGCCAGCAGTCGGGGGGGAAACGAGCAGTTCTTC.